This record looks at one T cell receptor beta chain sequence and its context. Its specificity is unknown. CDR3 length: 15 residues. Germline V gene lookup returns CDR1 PRHDT and CDR2 FYEKMQ (reference sequence). Trimming removed 0 bases from V and 1 base from J, with 4 bases in between. The data were produced by immunoSEQ multiplex PCR, yet TCRdb's version contains in-frame clones alone and is incomplete. The sample consists of about 4,600 clones, about 30% of them appearing once. This entry belongs to a study of T cells in localized non-small cell lung cancer. Whole-study findings and limits: Among the tissues sampled, uninvolved adjacent lung had the highest T cell clonality, above tumor.

The rearrangement links TRBV13 to TRBJ2-6; D unresolved. This TCR was sampled from a man between 40 and 75 years old with stage II lung adenocarcinoma. The sequencing here drew on lung tumor tissue, taken before any cancer treatment. The CDR3 nucleotides read TGTGCCAGCAGCTTAGGCACGTCTGGGGCCAACGTCCTGACTTTC. Protein product: CASSLGTSGANVLTF.